The 23 T cell receptor beta chains given below trace back to one sample, sequenced in a study of human T cells and chemical hapten exposure. One entry per CDR3 protein results from TCRdb running MiXCR on the RACE reads. There are 65,000 to 95,000 distinct CDR3 sequences in the sample; over 6.5% occur only once, and about 1.7% lies in the top ten. The sample's time point: healthy volunteer bleed at 6 weeks. Extraction of total RNA was performed on unfractionated whole blood. Sample: whole blood. The receptors here all came from a female donor in good health. Some clones in this sample may be carry-over from other donors' samples.

This clonotype was seen once. This sequence joins TRBV3-1 and TRBJ2-2, with 7 bases that match TRBD1. CDR1 and CDR2 from the germline V gene are LGHDT and YNNKEL (reference sequence). V was pared by 3 bases and J by 4 bases, with 2 bases of the junction left unmatched. CDR3 length: 14 amino acids. The CDR3 DNA reads as TGTGCCAGCAGCCACCCAGGGGGCACCGGGGAGCTGTTTTTT. Its protein is CASSHPGGTGELFF. Together with reference TRBV3-1 and TRBJ2-2, the CDR3 gives the full variable domain: DTAVSQTPKYLVTQMGNDKSIKCEQNLGHDTMYWYKQDSKKFLKIMFSYNNKELIINETVPNRFSPKSPDKAHLNLHINSLELGDSAVYFCASSHPGGTGELFFGEGSRLTVL.

This clonotype was seen ten or more times. V and J are TRBV28 and TRBJ2-7, with no clear D. The length of the CDR3 is 16 residues. Germline V gene data show CDR1 as MDHEN and CDR2 as SYDVKM. Trimming took off 5 bases at V and 0 bases at J, with 17 bases between the two ends. The CDR3 is CASSPVRLPSSYEQYF. The DNA for the CDR3 is TGTGCCAGCAGTCCGGTGCGCCTACCGTCCTCCTACGAGCAGTACTTC.

This clonotype was recorded at least ten times. The chain is built from TRBV5-1 and TRBJ2-3; TRBD1 or TRBD2 may be the D gene (5 bases each). Germline CDR1 is SGHRS and CDR2 is YFSETQ. The V and J ends lost 0 bases and 4 bases respectively, with 9 bases between them. The CDR3 totals 14 residues. The CDR3 region is CASSLGDHSDTQYF. The CDR3 nucleotides are TGCGCCAGCAGCTTGGGGGACCATTCAGATACGCAGTATTTT.

Many counts were recorded for this clonotype. The chain recombines TRBV6-2 or TRBV6-3 with TRBJ1-4; no clear D. V lost 8 bases to trimming and J lost 7 bases, with 17 bases between them. Germline assignment: CDR1 MNHEY and CDR2 SVGEGT. CDR3 size: 14 residues. The CDR3 loop is CASGLPVLTEKLFF. CDR3 bases: TGTGCCAGCGGATTACCAGTCCTCACTGAAAAACTGTTTTTT.

Many counts were recorded for this clonotype. V usage is TRBV2 and J usage is TRBJ2-6, with D possibly being TRBD1 (6 bases). V was clipped by 4 bases and J by 4 bases, with 8 bases between them. Germline V gene data show CDR1 as SNHLY and CDR2 as FYNNEI. This CDR3 is built from 14 residues. The CDR3 DNA follows: TGTGCCAGCAGTGGGACAGCCGGGGCCAACGTCCTGACTTTC. Translating gives CASSGTAGANVLTF.

This clonotype was counted ten times or more. The J gene is TRBJ1-6, the V gene TRBV6-5, with a weak D call TRBD1 (5 bases). Germline CDR1 reads MNHEY; CDR2 reads SVGAGI. V was cut by 0 bases and J by 7 bases, with 22 bases left in between. The CDR3 totals 19 residues. CDR3: CASSYSVPGPARINSPLHF. CDR3 in DNA: TGTGCCAGCAGTTACTCCGTTCCAGGGCCGGCCCGAATAAATTCACCCCTCCACTTT.

The V and J genes are TRBV5-1 and TRBJ1-1, with 7 bases identical to TRBD1. Germline assignment: CDR1 SGHRS and CDR2 YFSETQ. CDR3 length: 17 residues. Unmatched junction bases numbered 17, after V lost 3 bases and J lost 6 bases. CDR3 DNA: TGCGCCAGCAGCTCGACCGGGACAGCCCGACGGCGAGCTGAAGCTTTCTTT. It is translated as CASSSTGTARRRAEAFF.

This clonotype has just a few counts. This rearrangement joins TRBV9 to TRBJ2-3; no reliable D call. This CDR3 is 16 amino acids long. Germline V gene lookup returns CDR1 SGDLS and CDR2 YYNGEE. Between the trimmed V and J ends, which lost 4 bases and 2 bases, there was a span of 17 bases. The CDR3 reads CASSTEGEGLTDTQYF. In DNA form, the CDR3 reads TGTGCCAGCAGCACAGAAGGTGAAGGGCTCACAGATACGCAGTATTTT.

The table lists this clonotype with a few counts. The chain has TRBV7-9 and TRBJ2-7; possible D gene TRBD1, 6 bases. Trimming left V 3 bases short and J 8 bases short, with 17 bases between. The CDR3 is 14 amino acids. The germline V gene encodes CDR1 SEHNR and CDR2 FQNEAQ (reference sequence). CDR3 in amino acids: CASSLGVGAVQQYF. The CDR3 DNA reads as TGTGCCAGCAGCTTGGGTGTGGGGGCGGTTCAGCAGTACTTC.

This clonotype has ten or more counts. J is TRBJ1-2 and V is TRBV29-1, with a possible D match to TRBD1 (5 bases). Looked up from germline, CDR1 is SQVTM and CDR2 is ANQGSEA. The CDR3 spans 11 residues. Trimming stripped 6 bases from V and 7 bases from J, with 12 bases between. The CDR3 loop is CSVRPGLGYTF. CDR3 sequence (DNA): TGCAGCGTGAGACCAGGGCTTGGCTACACCTTC.

In this sample, this clonotype turned up a few times. The rearrangement joins TRBV18 to TRBJ2-6; D uncertain. Germline CDR1 and CDR2: KGHSH and LQKENI. The CDR3 totals 14 residues. Between the trimmed V and J ends, which lost 6 bases and 4 bases, there was a span of 10 bases. This CDR3 reads CASSQPSGANVLTF. CDR3 coding DNA: TGTGCCAGCTCCCAACCCTCGGGGGCCAACGTCCTGACTTTC.

The gene calls are TRBV3-1 and TRBJ2-3, with D perhaps given as TRBD1 or TRBD2 (5 bases each). CDR1 and CDR2 (germline): LGHDT, YNNKEL (reference sequence). Trimming cost V 6 bases and J 8 bases, with 24 bases left between them. This CDR3 has 16 residues. The CDR3 spells CASSSQRGLLRGTQYF. The CDR3 nucleotides are TGTGCCAGCAGTTCCCAACGGGGCTTACTGCGAGGTACGCAGTATTTT.

The rearrangement links TRBV5-1 to TRBJ2-3; TRBD2 agrees at 13 bases. The CDR3 has 18 residues. The J segment lost 1 base and the V segment lost 4 bases, leaving 9 bases of the junction unmatched. Germline V gene lookup returns CDR1 SGHRS and CDR2 YFSETQ. For the CDR3, the DNA is TGCGCCAGCAGCCCCGGACTAGCGGGGGCCGTATGCACAGATACGCAGTATTTT. The encoded protein is CASSPGLAGAVCTDTQYF.

This clonotype was seen repeatedly, ten times or more. The chain links TRBV6-5 to TRBJ2-7; TRBD2 agrees at 8 bases. Looked up from germline, CDR1 is MNHEY and CDR2 is SVGAGI. This CDR3 has 15 residues. Trimming cost V 2 bases and J 4 bases; bases outside gene matches: 7. The DNA for the CDR3 is TGTGCCAGCAGTTACACGTCGGGGGGGGGTTACGAGCAGTACTTC. Its protein is CASSYTSGGGYEQYF.

A few counts support this clonotype. The genes are TRBV7-8 and TRBJ1-4; D unclear. CDR1 and CDR2 (germline): SGHVS, FQNEAQ. With 5 bases removed from V and 1 base from J, the gap between germline ends came to 8 bases. CDR3 length equals 14 residues. CDR3 region: CASSPQQTNEKLFF. In nucleotides, the CDR3 is TGTGCCAGCAGCCCACAGCAAACTAATGAAAAACTGTTTTTT.

The chain couples TRBV6-6 to TRBJ2-7; 9 bases match TRBD2. In germline, CDR1 is MNHNY, CDR2 SVGAGI (reference sequence). The CDR3 covers 16 residues. Trimming cost V 2 bases and J 6 bases; bases outside gene matches: 11. The CDR3 nucleotides read TGTGCCAGCAGTTACGCATCTAGCGGGGTCGGCGTCGAGCAGTACTTC. Translation: CASSYASSGVGVEQYF.

Points on this clonotype: This clone may be a read error of a much larger clone one base away. The rearrangement joins TRBV29-1 to TRBJ1-2, with D possibly matching TRBD1 (5 bases). This CDR3 comprises 12 residues. The V gene's germline CDR1 is SQVTM and CDR2 ANQGSEA. V shed 6 bases and J shed 6 bases, with 14 bases lying between them. This CDR3 is CSVRTPNDGYTF. The CDR3 coding sequence is TGCAGCGTGAGGACACCTAATGATGGCTACACCTTC. Full variable domain (rest looked up from reference TRBV29-1 and TRBJ1-2): SAVISQKPSRDICQRGTSLTIQCQVDSQVTMMFWYRQQPGQSLTLIATANQGSEATYESGFVIDKFPISRPNLTFSTLTVSNMSPEDSSIYLCSVRTPNDGYTFGSGTRLTVV.

This clonotype has a count of ten or more. The V gene is TRBV2, the J gene TRBJ1-2; TRBD1 agrees at 9 bases. The ends lost 0 bases at V and 8 bases at J; junction bases unmatched: 7. CDR1 and CDR2 (germline): SNHLY, FYNNEI. This CDR3 region has 15 residues. This chain's CDR3 is CASSEAAGTGSGYTF. In DNA, the CDR3 is TGTGCCAGCAGTGAAGCGGCCGGGACAGGGTCGGGCTACACCTTC.

This clonotype has more than one count but fewer than ten. V is TRBV12-3 or TRBV12-4 and J is TRBJ1-1, with D perhaps TRBD1 (5 bases). The length of the CDR3 is 15 residues. With 0 bases removed from V and 1 base from J, the gap between germline ends came to 9 bases. This CDR3 is CASSLAGVPNTEAFF. The CDR3 coding sequence is TGTGCCAGCAGTTTAGCGGGGGTCCCGAACACTGAAGCTTTCTTT.

This clonotype appeared many times. The J gene is TRBJ2-1, the V gene TRBV7-6, with TRBD2 matching over 10 bases. From germline, CDR1 is SGHVS and CDR2 FNYEAQ. This CDR3 region has 19 residues. The V gene end was trimmed by 3 bases and the J gene end by 0 bases; junction bases not matched to a gene: 11. The CDR3 region is CASSFPQRGGLNSYNEQFF. CDR3 nucleotides: TGTGCCAGCAGCTTCCCTCAGCGGGGGGGCCTGAACTCCTACAATGAGCAGTTCTTC.

This clonotype was recorded many times. The genes are TRBV7-2 and TRBJ2-1; no reliable D call. Germline values: CDR1 SGHTA, CDR2 FQGNSA. V lost 8 bases, J lost 0 bases, and 14 bases lay in between. The CDR3 contains 15 residues. This chain's CDR3 is CASAVASSSYNEQFF. The CDR3 nucleotides are TGTGCCAGCGCAGTCGCTTCGAGCTCCTACAATGAGCAGTTCTTC.

This clonotype was recorded at least ten times. This chain uses TRBV5-1 with TRBJ1-3; 10 bases are a match to TRBD1. Unmatched junction bases numbered 3, after V lost 3 bases and J lost 6 bases. CDR3 length: 14 residues. Germline-derived CDR1 and CDR2 are SGHRS and YFSETQ. CDR3 residues: CASSSGTGANTIYF. CDR3 DNA sequence: TGCGCCAGCAGCTCCGGGACAGGGGCAAACACCATATATTTT.

The chain carries TRBV5-8 and TRBJ2-3, with TRBD1 matching 7 bases. V lost 4 bases and J lost 2; bases outside the gene matches: 7. CDR1 and CDR2 (germline): SGHTS, YDEGEE. This CDR3 region has 15 residues. The chain's CDR3 is CASSEGQHHTDTQYF. CDR3 in DNA: TGTGCCAGCAGCGAGGGACAGCATCACACAGATACGCAGTATTTT.